This TCR beta chain was sequenced during a study of control samples from healthy donors and cancer patients. Assay used: immunoSEQ multiplex PCR; TCRdb lists only in-frame clones, some missing. Among around 140,000 clones listed, 80% to 95% were seen once. CDR3 length: 13 residues. V shed 8 bases and J 14 bases; nucleotides not matched to a gene: 11. Germline V gene lookup returns CDR1 MNHEY and CDR2 SVGAGI. The J gene is TRBJ1-6, the V gene TRBV6-5; TRBD1 matches 8 bases. Source material: blood. The clonotype originates from a man between 35 and 55 years old in good health. The CDR3 reads CASANRGVGTLHF. The CDR3 DNA is TGTGCCAGCGCAAACAGGGGGGTGGGCACCCTCCACTTT.